This TCR beta chain was recorded in a study of T cell responses to AZD1222 COVID-19 vaccine. Note on this clone: Its cognate antigen is unknown.

Clones were sequenced by immunoSEQ multiplex PCR, and TCRdb holds only the in-frame ones, with some missing. This table holds about 110,000 clones, around 91% found once. Germline assignment: CDR1 SGHTA and CDR2 FQGNSA. Trimming removed 0 bases at V and 8 bases at J, with 11 bases between. This CDR3 has 15 amino acids. Broader study findings: Dominant CD4 TCR responses targeted spike regions 160-218 and 743-854.

The rearrangement joins TRBV7-2 to TRBJ1-6; tentatively, D is TRBD1 (5 bases). Sequenced here: peripheral blood, sampled 28 days after the second AZD1222 dose. The sequence derives from an adult who received the AZD1222 COVID-19 vaccine. The CDR3 loop reads CASSLADSGYSPLHF. The CDR3 bases are TGTGCCAGCAGCTTAGCTGACAGCGGATATTCACCCCTCCACTTT. The full variable domain, its missing parts supplied by reference TRBV7-2 and TRBJ1-6, is GAGVSQSPSNKVTEKGKDVELRCDPISGHTALYWYRQSLGQGLEFLIYFQGNSAPDKSGLPSDRFSAERTGGSVSTLTIQRTQQEDSAVYLCASSLADSGYSPLHFGNGTRLTVT.